This entry lists 21 T cell receptor beta chains sequenced from one sample in a study of blood T cells in healthy people across ages. Combining a sample-barcoded 5' primer with a J-beta primer mix, a second PCR ran for about 6 to 12 cycles. TCRdb processed the 5' RACE reads anew with MiXCR; each CDR3 protein has one entry. The sample carries hundreds of thousands of distinct CDR3 sequences, roughly 64% recorded once. The sample taken for sequencing was blood. All receptors come from a man aged 25-45 years in good health.

This clonotype was recorded a few times. The chain carries TRBV25-1 and TRBJ2-7; D is undetermined. Germline V gene sequence: CDR1 MGHDK, CDR2 SYGVNS. V lost 1 base, J lost 2 bases, and 6 bases lay in between. The CDR3 has 13 amino acids. The CDR3 DNA is TGTGCCAGCAGTGAATCTCCTGCCTACGAGCAGTACTTC. It is translated as CASSESPAYEQYF.

The V and J genes are TRBV5-6 and TRBJ1-2; unclear D gene. In germline, CDR1 is SGHDT, CDR2 YYEEEE. The CDR3 has 15 amino acids. Trimming removed 6 bases from V and 3 bases from J, with 18 bases in between. The CDR3 sequence is CASTAYTDIDYGYTF. As DNA, the CDR3 is TGTGCCAGCACCGCTTACACGGATATAGACTATGGCTACACCTTC.

The chain is built from TRBV11-3 and TRBJ2-4; 7 bases align to TRBD2. The J call is uncertain, as TRBJ2-5 better fits the DNA end. Germline loops: CDR1 SGHNT, CDR2 YENEEA. There are 12 residues in the CDR3. The CDR3 nucleotides read TGTGCCAGCAGCGGGGAGGGGGAGACCCAGTACTTC. The encoded protein is CASSGEGETQYF.

This clonotype was detected only once. The chain has TRBV25-1 and TRBJ1-2; D not certain. The CDR3 totals 13 residues. V lost 1 base and J lost 8, with 11 bases in between. Germline CDR1 reads MGHDK; CDR2 reads SYGVNS. Here the CDR3 DNA reads TGTGCCAGCAGTGAATTCGGAAGACGGGGCTACACCTTC. Its translation is CASSEFGRRGYTF.

As DNA, the CDR3 is TGTGCCAGCAGCCACCGCCTAGCACACGAGGGTAACTACGAGCAGTACTTC. Protein product: CASSHRLAHEGNYEQYF. The rearrangement joins TRBV3-1 to TRBJ2-4; D may be TRBD2 (5 bases). The better agreement between TRBJ2-7 and the DNA end casts doubt on the J call. The germline gives CDR1 LGHDT, CDR2 YNNKEL (reference sequence). This CDR3 is 17 amino acids long.

This clonotype was counted a few times. V is TRBV7-2 and J is TRBJ2-7; D is perhaps TRBD1 or TRBD2 (5 bases each). From germline, CDR1 is SGHTA and CDR2 FQGNSA. This CDR3 region has 17 residues. Deletions cut 5 bases from V and 1 base from J, with 21 bases between. The DNA for the CDR3 is TGTGCCAGCAGCAATAGAGGGGTCTCTGGAGCTTCCTACGAGCAGTACTTC. Translated, it gives CASSNRGVSGASYEQYF.

This chain uses TRBV21-1 with TRBJ1-5. TRBV21-1 is termed a pseudogene. The CDR3 runs to 16 residues. The CDR3 protein is CASSKGRPEGNQPQHF. CDR3 coding DNA: TGTGCCAGCAGCAAAGGCCGGCCGGAGGGCAATCAGCCCCAGCATTTT.

This clonotype occurred a few times. J is TRBJ1-1 and V is TRBV29-1; D not resolved. Trimming shortened V by 4 bases and J by 0 bases, and 6 bases separated the two germline ends. CDR1 is SQVTM and CDR2 is ANQGSEA in the germline V gene. This CDR3 region has 12 residues. The CDR3 protein is CSVAQMNTEAFF. The DNA for the CDR3 is TGCAGCGTTGCACAGATGAACACTGAAGCTTTCTTT. Complete variable domain (other parts from reference TRBV29-1 and TRBJ1-1): SAVISQKPSRDICQRGTSLTIQCQVDSQVTMMFWYRQQPGQSLTLIATANQGSEATYESGFVIDKFPISRPNLTFSTLTVSNMSPEDSSIYLCSVAQMNTEAFFGQGTRLTVV.

This clonotype has only a few counts. V gene TRBV27 combines with J gene TRBJ2-4, with TRBD1 as a possible D gene (5 bases). The germline gives CDR1 MNHEY, CDR2 SMNVEV (reference sequence). V lost 8 bases, J lost 1 base, and 15 bases lay in between. The CDR3 is 15 residues long. For the CDR3, the DNA is TGTGCCAGCCGACCCCAGGGTTGGGCCAAAAACATTCAGTACTTC. Translating gives CASRPQGWAKNIQYF.

This clonotype came up a few times. The chain couples TRBV29-1 to TRBJ2-1; D is possibly TRBD2 (7 bases). The CDR3 contains 16 residues. CDR1 and CDR2 (germline): SQVTM, ANQGSEA. Trimming left V 0 bases short and J 9 bases short, with 21 bases between. This CDR3 is CSVEDPMRGEGGEQFF. The CDR3 DNA follows: TGCAGCGTTGAAGATCCCATGCGAGGGGAGGGGGGTGAGCAGTTCTTC.

The chain uses TRBV4-2 and TRBJ2-7, with D possibly TRBD2 on 5 matching bases. The CDR3 has 15 amino acids. Germline assignment: CDR1 LGHNA and CDR2 YNFKEQ. V was cut by 0 bases and J by 6 bases, with 15 bases left in between. CDR3 residues: CASSQEGSGVGEQYF. CDR3 bases: TGTGCCAGCAGCCAAGAAGGGAGTGGGGTAGGCGAGCAGTACTTC.

The chain has TRBV7-2 and TRBJ2-3; the D gene is possibly TRBD2 (6 bases). The length of the CDR3 is 16 residues. Per germline, CDR1 SGHTA and CDR2 FQGNSA. V shed 4 bases and J shed 1 base, with 15 bases lying between them. The CDR3 nucleotides are TGTGCCAGCAGCTCCTACGGGACTCGCCGCACAGATACGCAGTATTTT. Translated, it gives CASSSYGTRRTDTQYF.

The rearrangement uses TRBV7-9 and TRBJ2-1; 8 nucleotides agree with TRBD2. CDR3 size: 16 residues. J was trimmed by 9 bases and V by 5 bases; bases with no gene match: 15. The germline CDR1 and CDR2 sequences are SEHNR and FQNEAQ (reference sequence). The CDR3 DNA reads as TGTGCCAGCAGCAGAGCCGGGACTAGTTATTTTGGTGAGCAGTTCTTC. Protein sequence: CASSRAGTSYFGEQFF.

This clonotype turned up a few times. The rearrangement joins TRBV4-2 to TRBJ2-7; D might be TRBD1 (6 bases). This CDR3 spans 16 amino acids. The ends were cut back, 1 base at V and 3 bases at J, with 16 bases in the middle. Germline V gene sequence: CDR1 LGHNA, CDR2 YNFKEQ. CDR3 residues: CASSQGLAQGDYEQYF. In DNA, the CDR3 is TGTGCCAGCAGCCAAGGTCTAGCACAGGGAGACTACGAGCAGTACTTC.

A single count supports this clonotype. Given a much more abundant clone one base away, this may be a read error. The chain is built from TRBV5-8 and TRBJ2-5; D not resolved. The V gene lost 5 bases and the J gene lost 5 bases, with 7 bases spanning the gap. Germline assignment: CDR1 SGHTS and CDR2 YDEGEE. This CDR3 is built from 11 residues. The CDR3 DNA follows: TGTGCCAGCAGATACGAGGAGACCCAGTACTTC. Translating it yields CASRYEETQYF. The full variable domain, in which reference TRBV5-8 and TRBJ2-5 provide the parts outside the CDR3, is EAGVTQSPTHLIKTRGQQATLRCSPISGHTSVYWYQQALGLGLQFLLWYDEGEERNRGNFPPRFSGRQFPNYSSELNVNALELEDSALYLCASRYEETQYFGPGTRLLVL.

The rearrangement joins TRBV29-1 to TRBJ2-5, with D perhaps TRBD1 (6 bases). Germline loops: CDR1 SQVTM, CDR2 ANQGSEA. V dropped 1 base and J dropped 1 base, with 13 bases sitting between them. The CDR3 totals 15 residues. CDR3 amino acids: CSVEGGPGLQETQYF. CDR3 DNA: TGCAGCGTTGAAGGGGGGCCCGGACTCCAAGAGACCCAGTACTTC.

The chain is built from TRBV24-1 and TRBJ2-1; weak D call: TRBD2 (6 bases). V was pared by 3 bases and J by 9 bases, with 14 bases between. This CDR3 spans 14 amino acids. CDR1 KGHDR and CDR2 SFDVKD come from the germline V gene. The CDR3 bases are TGTGCCACCAGTGATGGGGGTTTGGAGGGTGAGCAGTTCTTC. Translated, it gives CATSDGGLEGEQFF.

This clonotype occurred once. This chain links TRBV6-5 with TRBJ2-7; D is ambiguous. Germline V gives CDR1 MNHEY, CDR2 SVGAGI. This CDR3 contains 15 residues. V dropped 6 bases and J dropped 7 bases, with 22 bases sitting between them. The CDR3 spells CASSRDLLLYNEQYF. The CDR3 coding sequence is TGTGCCAGCAGCCGAGACTTACTTCTCTACAATGAGCAGTACTTC.

The V gene is TRBV29-1, the J gene TRBJ2-1; D may match TRBD1 or TRBD2 (5 bases each). With 3 bases removed from V and 3 bases from J, the gap between germline ends came to 12 bases. The CDR3 covers 14 residues. CDR1 and CDR2 (germline): SQVTM, ANQGSEA. The CDR3 region is CSVEGQGVYNEQFF. In DNA, the CDR3 is TGCAGCGTTGAGGGGCAGGGAGTCTACAATGAGCAGTTCTTC.

V and J are TRBV4-3 and TRBJ1-2; D call uncertain. CDR1 is LGHNA and CDR2 is YSLEER in the germline V gene. The CDR3 consists of 13 residues. V dropped 3 bases and J dropped 8 bases, with 13 bases sitting between them. The CDR3 spells CASSHDRRSGYTF. CDR3 nucleotides: TGCGCCAGCAGCCATGACCGGCGATCAGGCTACACCTTC.

This rearrangement joins TRBV5-1 to TRBJ1-1; no clear D. The germline V gene has CDR1 SGHRS and CDR2 YFSETQ. The CDR3 extends over 15 amino acids. Trimming removed 4 bases at V and 4 bases at J, with 17 bases between. CDR3 in DNA: TGCGCCAGCAGCAGAGACTCGATATTGGGCACTGAAGCTTTCTTT. It codes for CASSRDSILGTEAFF.